The 23 T cell receptor beta chains below were found in one sample sequenced in a study of technical replicates of blood from a few donors. Sequencing used immunoSEQ multiplex PCR; TCRdb keeps in-frame clones, though not all of them. The sample shows 65,000 to 80,000 clones, 92% of them seen only once. Sequences were obtained from T cells isolated from PBMCs. The receptors were gathered from a human donor in good health.

The chain has TRBV19 and TRBJ1-3; D is unresolved. The CDR3 sequence is 15 residues long. V dropped 3 bases and J dropped 4 bases, with 13 bases sitting between them. Germline-derived CDR1 and CDR2 are LNHDA and SQIVND (reference sequence). CDR3: CASSMSARAGNTIYF. The CDR3 DNA is TGTGCCAGTAGTATGAGTGCCCGAGCCGGAAACACCATATATTTT.

The chain combines TRBV7-2 with TRBJ2-5; possibly TRBD2 for D (7 bases). The CDR3 has 15 amino acids. Germline assignment: CDR1 SGHTA and CDR2 FQGNSA. The V and J ends lost 5 bases and 5 bases respectively, with 18 bases between them. The CDR3 here is CASSLNLGGVETQYF. CDR3 bases: TGTGCCAGCAGCCTAAATCTAGGGGGGGTGGAGACCCAGTACTTC.

The chain links TRBV4-1 to TRBJ2-1; 9 positions match TRBD2. The CDR3 length is 17 residues. Trimming at V came to 3 bases and at J to 5 bases, leaving 11 bases not matched to a gene. Germline V gene data show CDR1 as MGHRA and CDR2 as YSYEKL. CDR3 region: CASSHGAQREVDNEQFF. DNA for the CDR3: TGCGCCAGCAGCCATGGAGCGCAGCGGGAGGTGGACAATGAGCAGTTCTTC.

The chain uses TRBV9 and TRBJ2-7; 9 bases align to TRBD1. V shed 4 bases and J 5 bases; nucleotides not matched to a gene: 4. This CDR3 is 13 amino acids long. CDR1 is SGDLS, CDR2 YYNGEE, per germline. The DNA for the CDR3 is TGTGCCAGCAGCTTTGGACAGGGGAACGAGCAGTACTTC. Its protein is CASSFGQGNEQYF.

The J gene is TRBJ1-1, the V gene TRBV6-5; D call uncertain. V lost 6 bases and J 5 bases, leaving 7 bases between the germline ends. This CDR3 contains 11 residues. Germline V lookup: CDR1 MNHEY, CDR2 SVGAGI. The CDR3 DNA follows: TGTGCCAGCAGAGTCGGGACTGAAGCTTTCTTT. The encoded protein is CASRVGTEAFF.

To note about this clone: The sample holds other DNA sequences that translate to the same CDR3. V gene TRBV5-4 combines with J gene TRBJ2-7, with D possibly matching TRBD2 (5 bases). V was pared by 0 bases and J by 2 bases, with 9 bases between. The germline V gene encodes CDR1 SGHNT and CDR2 YYREEE (reference sequence). This CDR3 has 14 amino acids. CDR3 residues: CASSLAGNPYEQYF. The CDR3 DNA reads TGTGCCAGCAGCTTGGCCGGGAACCCCTACGAGCAGTACTTC.

This chain connects TRBV7-8 to TRBJ1-5; D possibly corresponds to TRBD1 (6 bases). Germline V gene lookup returns CDR1 SGHVS and CDR2 FQNEAQ. V was pared by 6 bases and J by 6 bases, with 18 bases between. The CDR3 contains 15 residues. The CDR3 reads CASRSGGGGSQPQHF. The CDR3 DNA sequence: TGTGCCAGCAGGTCGGGGGGAGGGGGGAGTCAGCCCCAGCATTTT.

The V gene is TRBV9, the J gene TRBJ2-1; no clear D gene. The V end was cut by 1 base, the J end by 3 bases, with 14 bases between. CDR1 is SGDLS, CDR2 YYNGEE, per germline. CDR3 length: 16 residues. CDR3 residues: CASSVSDERIYNEQFF. The CDR3 DNA is TGTGCCAGCAGCGTATCCGATGAGCGAATCTACAATGAGCAGTTCTTC.

This clone was seen just once. For the CDR3, the DNA is TGCGCCAGCAGCCCCGGGGTGGCGGGGGGATACAATGAGCAGTTCTTC. Translation gives CASSPGVAGGYNEQFF. This chain uses TRBV5-1 with TRBJ2-1, with 8 nucleotides matching TRBD2. J lost 4 bases, V lost 4 bases, and 10 bases had no gene match. CDR3 length: 16 amino acids. The germline gives CDR1 SGHRS, CDR2 YFSETQ.

This chain joins TRBV5-4 and TRBJ2-7; 7 nucleotides line up with TRBD2. The CDR3 loop spans 14 amino acids. The germline V gene has CDR1 SGHNT and CDR2 YYREEE (reference sequence). The J segment lost 7 bases and the V segment lost 0 bases, leaving 7 bases of the junction unmatched. This chain's CDR3 is CASSLADPGREQYF. CDR3 DNA: TGTGCCAGCAGCTTGGCCGATCCCGGGAGGGAGCAGTACTTC. The full variable domain, rest sourced from reference TRBV5-4 and TRBJ2-7, is ETGVTQSPTHLIKTRGQQVTLRCSSQSGHNTVSWYQQALGQGPQFIFQYYREEENGRGNFPPRFSGLQFPNYSSELNVNALELDDSALYLCASSLADPGREQYFGPGTRLTVT.

For the CDR3, the DNA is TGCAGCGTGAGGACAAAACTACAATCGGTCACTGAAGCTTTCTTT. Amino acids: CSVRTKLQSVTEAFF. This sequence joins TRBV29-1 and TRBJ1-1, with a tentative D call TRBD1 (5 bases). The CDR3 is made up of 15 amino acids. V was shortened by 6 bases and J by 4 bases, with 21 bases between the two germline ends. Germline values: CDR1 SQVTM, CDR2 ANQGSEA.

The chain recombines TRBV6-6 with TRBJ2-1; a weak D match, TRBD2 (6 bases). The CDR3 contains 14 residues. Germline V gene lookup returns CDR1 MNHNY and CDR2 SVGAGI (reference sequence). V lost 8 bases and J lost 2, with 13 bases in between. CDR3 DNA sequence: TGTGCCAGCGGTGGCTCGGGGGCCTACAATGAGCAGTTCTTC. Its protein product is CASGGSGAYNEQFF.

The V and J genes are TRBV6-6 and TRBJ2-1, with 7 bases aligning to TRBD1. Germline CDR1 MNHNY, CDR2 SVGAGI (reference sequence). With 4 bases clipped from V and 5 bases from J, the junction kept 11 bases outside the gene matches. The CDR3 has 16 residues. CDR3 DNA sequence: TGTGCCAGCAGTTCTCTGGGACAGAAGATTAACAATGAGCAGTTCTTC. It specifies CASSSLGQKINNEQFF.

The rearrangement joins TRBV4-1 to TRBJ2-7; unclear D gene. This CDR3 has 14 residues. Germline V CDR1 and CDR2: MGHRA, YSYEKL. Trimming shortened V by 2 bases and J by 0 bases, and 8 bases separated the two germline ends. CDR3 amino acids: CASSQNFLSYEQYF. CDR3 nucleotides: TGCGCCAGCAGCCAAAATTTCCTCTCCTACGAGCAGTACTTC.

The V and J genes are TRBV19 and TRBJ2-1; TRBD1 matches at 7 bases. The V and J ends lost 4 bases and 6 bases, in that order; junction bases with no gene match: 3. CDR1 and CDR2 from the germline V gene are LNHDA and SQIVND (reference sequence). The length of the CDR3 is 13 residues. The CDR3 coding sequence is TGTGCCAGTAGTAATACAGGGGTCAATGAGCAGTTCTTC. Its protein is CASSNTGVNEQFF.

The chain combines TRBV12-5 with TRBJ1-4, with 8 bases matching TRBD1. This CDR3 is 15 amino acids long. The ends lost 5 bases at V and 4 bases at J; junction bases unmatched: 6. Germline V gene sequence: CDR1 LGHNT, CDR2 FRNRAP. This CDR3 is CASGRDRRFNEKLFF. CDR3 coding DNA: TGTGCTAGTGGTCGGGACAGGCGATTTAATGAAAAACTGTTTTTT.

The chain combines TRBV2 with TRBJ1-1; D is undetermined. Trimming removed 7 bases at V and 4 bases at J, with 19 bases between. The CDR3 has 15 residues. Germline V lookup: CDR1 SNHLY, CDR2 FYNNEI. DNA of the CDR3: TGTGCCAGCACAAACTGGGAGGGTTTGAGCACTGAAGCTTTCTTT. Encoded protein: CASTNWEGLSTEAFF. The variable domain in full, completed from reference TRBV2 and TRBJ1-1, reads EPEVTQTPSHQVTQMGQEVILRCVPISNHLYFYWYRQILGQKVEFLVSFYNNEISEKSEIFDDQFSVERPDGSNFTLKIRSTKLEDSAMYFCASTNWEGLSTEAFFGQGTRLTVV.

There are a few counts of this clone. The V gene is TRBV25-1, the J gene TRBJ2-2, with unresolved D. This CDR3 has 12 amino acids. Trimming took 3 bases from V and 5 from J, leaving 4 bases between them. CDR1 MGHDK and CDR2 SYGVNS come from the germline V gene. In DNA, the CDR3 is TGTGCCAGCAGTGATCCAACCGGGGAGCTGTTTTTT. Encoded protein: CASSDPTGELFF. Looking up the rest from reference TRBV25-1 and TRBJ2-2 gives the full variable domain: EADIYQTPRYLVIGTGKKITLECSQTMGHDKMYWYQQDPGMELHLIHYSYGVNSTEKGDLSSESTVSRIRTEHFPLTLESARPSHTSQYLCASSDPTGELFFGEGSRLTVL.

The rearrangement joins TRBV9 to TRBJ2-3, with D maybe TRBD2 (7 bases). Germline loops: CDR1 SGDLS, CDR2 YYNGEE. The ends were cut back, 1 base at V and 3 bases at J, with 12 bases in the middle. The CDR3 runs to 15 residues. The CDR3 DNA follows: TGTGCCAGCAGCGTAAGGGGAGGGGGTACAGATACGCAGTATTTT. Amino acid sequence: CASSVRGGGTDTQYF.

The J gene is TRBJ2-7, the V gene TRBV7-2, with D tentatively TRBD1 (5 bases). Trimming shortened V by 1 base and J by 4 bases, and 8 bases separated the two germline ends. The CDR3 is 13 amino acids. Germline values: CDR1 SGHTA, CDR2 FQGNSA. In DNA, the CDR3 is TGTGCCAGCAGCTTAGGGACAAAATACGAGCAGTACTTC. It translates to CASSLGTKYEQYF.

This chain connects TRBV9 to TRBJ1-4, with TRBD1 as a possible D gene (5 bases). Looked up from germline, CDR1 is SGDLS and CDR2 is YYNGEE. Trimming removed 0 bases from V and 7 bases from J, with 16 bases in between. CDR3 length: 16 amino acids. In DNA form, the CDR3 reads TGTGCCAGCAGCGTAGGTGTTGGGGGGATGGGTGAAAAACTGTTTTTT. Translating it yields CASSVGVGGMGEKLFF.

V and J are TRBV13 and TRBJ2-7; 8 nucleotides agree with TRBD1. CDR3 length equals 17 residues. Looked up from germline, CDR1 is PRHDT and CDR2 is FYEKMQ (reference sequence). Unmatched junction bases numbered 12, after V lost 1 base and J lost 4 bases. The CDR3: CASSLAGTGPTIYEQYF. The CDR3, as DNA: TGTGCCAGCAGCTTAGCAGGGACAGGACCCACCATATACGAGCAGTACTTC.

This clone was seen a few times. This chain connects TRBV27 to TRBJ1-5, with a tentative D call TRBD1 (5 bases). The CDR3 covers 14 residues. V shed 5 bases and J shed 5 bases, with 13 bases lying between them. Germline loops: CDR1 MNHEY, CDR2 SMNVEV (reference sequence). In DNA, the CDR3 is TGTGCCAGCAGTCCCACAGGACGTGATCAGCCCCAGCATTTT. It specifies CASSPTGRDQPQHF.